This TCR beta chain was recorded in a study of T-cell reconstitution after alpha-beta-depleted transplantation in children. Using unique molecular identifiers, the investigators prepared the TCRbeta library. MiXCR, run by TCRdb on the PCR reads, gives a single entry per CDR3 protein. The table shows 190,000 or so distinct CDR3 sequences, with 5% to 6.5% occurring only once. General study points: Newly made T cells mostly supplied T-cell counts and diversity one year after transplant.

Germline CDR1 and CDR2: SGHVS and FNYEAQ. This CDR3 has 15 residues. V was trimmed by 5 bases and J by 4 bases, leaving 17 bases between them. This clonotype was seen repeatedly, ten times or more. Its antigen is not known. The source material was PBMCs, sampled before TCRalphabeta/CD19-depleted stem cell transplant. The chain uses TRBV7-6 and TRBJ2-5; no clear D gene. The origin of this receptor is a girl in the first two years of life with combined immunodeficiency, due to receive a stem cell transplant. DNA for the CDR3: TGTGCCAGCAGCCTAAGGTGGTTGAACCGAGAGACCCAGTACTTC. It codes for CASSLRWLNRETQYF.